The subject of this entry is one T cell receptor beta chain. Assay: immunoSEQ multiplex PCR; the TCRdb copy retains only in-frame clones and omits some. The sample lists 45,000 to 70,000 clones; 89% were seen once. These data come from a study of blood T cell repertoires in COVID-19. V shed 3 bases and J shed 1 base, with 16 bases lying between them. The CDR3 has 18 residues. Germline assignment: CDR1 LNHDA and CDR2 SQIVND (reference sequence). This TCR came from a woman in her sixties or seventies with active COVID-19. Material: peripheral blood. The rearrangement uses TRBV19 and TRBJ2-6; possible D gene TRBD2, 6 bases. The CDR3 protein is CASSIRRAGLSGANVLTF. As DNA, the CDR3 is TGTGCCAGTAGTATTCGCCGCGCGGGGTTATCTGGGGCCAACGTCCTGACTTTC.